These T cell receptor beta chains were read from a single sample in a study. TCRdb recomputed calls from the RT-PCR reads with MiXCR, one row per CDR3 protein. This sample carries about 700,000 distinct CDR3 sequences, 13% to 15% of them seen once, and the ten largest clones take roughly 4%. Sequencing used memory CD4+ T cells from blood. These receptors all come from a female donor in good health, serving as a healthy control. The CDR3 runs from the conserved cysteine through the conserved F or W. A D gene is named only where the DNA matches it firmly. Not all rows give a size; the values are once, few, many and, for expanded clones, a class.

TRBD2,TRBJ2-1,TRBV7-3,NA,19,TGTGCCAGCAGGCTTGCAGGGACTAGCGGGTGGAGCTCCTACAATGAGCAGTTCTTC,CASRLAGTSGWSSYNEQFF
TRBD1,TRBJ2-5,TRBV20-1,many,15,TGCAGTGCTCTAACGGGACAGGGGGCGCGGGAGACCCAGTACTTC,CSALTGQGARETQYF
TRBD2,TRBJ2-1,TRBV7-2,NA,17,TGTGCCAGCAGCTCCATCGGGCTAGCGGGGGGGTACAATGAGCAGTTCTTC,CASSSIGLAGGYNEQFF
NA,TRBJ1-4,TRBV20-1,many,15,TGCAGTGCTAGAGACCCGACTGCTGTGAATGAAAAACTGTTTTTT,CSARDPTAVNEKLFF
NA,TRBJ1-5,TRBV7-6,many,13,TGTGCCAGCAGCTTAGGTGCAAGGCAGCCCCAGCATTTT,CASSLGARQPQHF
NA,TRBJ2-4,TRBV10-1,NA,15,TGCGCCAGCATAATTCACGGGTCCGGCAAAAACATTCAGTACTTC,CASIIHGSGKNIQYF
TRBD1,TRBJ2-5,TRBV30,NA,12,TGTGCCTGGACAGGGGGCGGGGAGACCCAGTACTTC,CAWTGGGETQYF
NA,TRBJ2-1,TRBV18,few,16,TGTGCCAGCTCACCCGCGTTAGCCTGGGGCGGGAATGAGCAGTTCTTC,CASSPALAWGGNEQFF
TRBD1,TRBJ2-7,TRBV29-1,NA,13,TGCAGCGTGTTCAACAGGGGAGCCTACGAGCAGCACTTC,CSVFNRGAYEQHF
TRBD1,TRBJ2-7,TRBV7-2,few,14,TGTGCCAGCAGACAAGGCCCAGGGGGTGGCGAGCAGTACTTC,CASRQGPGGGEQYF
TRBD2,TRBJ2-7,TRBV28,NA,16,TGTGCCAGCAGTTCATACAGCGGGGGCCAGGCGTACGAGCAGTACTTC,CASSSYSGGQAYEQYF
TRBD1,TRBJ1-2,TRBV29-1,NA,13,TGCAGCGTAGGACAGGGGCGTAACTATGGCTACACCTTC,CSVGQGRNYGYTF
NA,TRBJ1-2,TRBV27,NA,15,TGTGCCAGCAGTTTCCTGGATGCCCGCGGCCTGGGCTACACCTTC,CASSFLDARGLGYTF
NA,TRBJ2-3,TRBV9,many,15,TGTGCCAGCAGCGTTGGAAGTTGGAGCACAGATACGCAGTATTTT,CASSVGSWSTDTQYF
TRBD1,TRBJ2-3,TRBV18,once,14,TGTGCCAGCTCCGGGACAGGGTCGTCAGATACGCAGTATTTT,CASSGTGSSDTQYF
TRBD1,TRBJ1-2,TRBV7-2,many,16,TGTGCCAGCAGCTTAGTGGCAGGGGGTCTTGACTATGGCTACACCTTC,CASSLVAGGLDYGYTF
NA,TRBJ2-2,TRBV20-1,NA,14,TGCAGTGCTCCGGGACACTCGTACACCGGGGAGCTGTTTTTT,CSAPGHSYTGELFF
NA,TRBJ1-5,TRBV12-3/TRBV12-4,NA,13,TGTGCCAGCAGGGTGGGACCCAATCAGCCCCAGCATTTT,CASRVGPNQPQHF
NA,TRBJ2-3,TRBV12-3/TRBV12-4,many,13,TGTGCCAGCAGTTTCGAGCGCACAGATACGCAGTATTTT,CASSFERTDTQYF
NA,TRBJ2-7,TRBV4-3,many,13,TGCGCCAGCAGCCAGGAGGGGTGGGGCGAGCAGTACTTC,CASSQEGWGEQYF
TRBD2,TRBJ2-3,TRBV29-1,NA,19,TGCAGCGTTGCCGGACTAGCGGGAGTGTTATCTTCTGGCACAGATACGCAGTATTTT,CSVAGLAGVLSSGTDTQYF
NA,TRBJ1-4,TRBV5-1,many,16,TGCGCCAGCAGCTTGGAAGCGGCAGGGAGAGGAGAAAAACTGTTTTTT,CASSLEAAGRGEKLFF
NA,TRBJ2-5,TRBV20-1,few,15,TGCAGTGCAAGCAATAGAGCTGGGGGTCAAGAGACCCAGTACTTC,CSASNRAGGQETQYF
NA,TRBJ2-3,TRBV2,NA,16,TGTGCCAGCAGTGAAGGGCCACAGATGAGCACAGATACGCAGTATTTT,CASSEGPQMSTDTQYF
NA,TRBJ2-1,TRBV24-1,few,16,TGTGCCACCAGTGATTTGGCGCACTCGAGCTACAATGAGCAGTTCTTC,CATSDLAHSSYNEQFF
NA,TRBJ2-2,TRBV20-1,NA,12,TGCAGTGCTAGCCATATAGCCGGGGAGCTGTTTTTT,CSASHIAGELFF
NA,TRBJ1-1,TRBV6-5,few,14,TGTGCCAGCAGAGGATCCCTCGGGATGTCTGAAGCTTTCTTT,CASRGSLGMSEAFF
NA,TRBJ2-5,TRBV18,few,15,TGTGCCAGCTCACCCACGGGCCTATCTAGAGAGACCCAGTACTTC,CASSPTGLSRETQYF
TRBD2,TRBJ2-5,TRBV20-1,many,13,TGCAGTGCCTCCCGGACTAGCAGTGAGACCCAGTACTTC,CSASRTSSETQYF
NA,TRBJ1-2,TRBV7-2,NA,16,TGTGCCAGCAGCTTATCTAGCGGAGGAGTTAACTATGGCTACACCTTC,CASSLSSGGVNYGYTF
TRBD1,TRBJ2-7,TRBV7-2,few,14,TGTGCCAGCAGCTCCCGGGACAGGGCCTACGAGCAGTACTTC,CASSSRDRAYEQYF
TRBD2,TRBJ2-1,TRBV11-2,NA,16,TGTGCCAGCAGCTTTAGAGCGGGAGATCCCTACAATGAGCAGTTCTTC,CASSFRAGDPYNEQFF
NA,TRBJ2-1,TRBV12-3/TRBV12-4,NA,15,TGTGCCAGCAGTTTACAGGGGTCCGTAGGGGATGAGCAGTTCTTC,CASSLQGSVGDEQFF
NA,TRBJ2-1,TRBV20-1,many,14,TGCAGTGCTACACTGGGGAGAGGTGGCGATGAGCAGTTCTTC,CSATLGRGGDEQFF
NA,TRBJ1-1,TRBV18,few,15,TGTGCCAGCTCACCACCGACAGGCCCGAACACTGAAGCTTTCTTT,CASSPPTGPNTEAFF
NA,TRBJ2-3,TRBV30,few,15,TGTGCCTGGATCTGGGCAGGGAGTTCAGCAGATACGCAGTATTTT,CAWIWAGSSADTQYF
NA,TRBJ2-7,TRBV3-1,NA,13,TGTGCCAGCAGCTACGGGCGTCACTACGAGCAGTACTTC,CASSYGRHYEQYF
TRBD2,TRBJ2-4,TRBV7-2,many,16,TGTGCCAGCAGCTTATTCTCTAGCGGGAGCGGGAACATTCAGTACTTC,CASSLFSSGSGNIQYF
NA,TRBJ2-2,TRBV12-3/TRBV12-4,many,13,TGTGCCAGCAGCCAGGGGAACACCGGGGAGCTGTTTTTT,CASSQGNTGELFF
TRBD2,TRBJ2-3,TRBV18,few,16,TGTGCCAGCTCACCATCGACTAGCGGGAGGGCCTATACGCAGTATTTT,CASSPSTSGRAYTQYF
NA,TRBJ2-2,TRBV20-1,few,14,TGCAGTGCTAGATCGGGGTCGAACACCGGGGAGCTGTTTTTT,CSARSGSNTGELFF
NA,TRBJ2-7,TRBV7-2,few,14,TGTGCCAGCAGCGCAGAAGAGAGCTCCTACGAGCAGTACTTC,CASSAEESSYEQYF
NA,TRBJ1-4,TRBV5-1,NA,16,TGCGCCAGCAGCTTGGGTCACGTTGCAACTAATGAAAAACTGTTTTTT,CASSLGHVATNEKLFF
NA,TRBJ1-5,TRBV30,NA,13,TGTGCCTGGAGTTCCCGCTTAACGCAGCCCCAGCATTTT,CAWSSRLTQPQHF
TRBD2,TRBJ2-3,TRBV20-1,NA,14,TGCAGTGCTTTCCGGACTAGCGGGGGTTATACGCAGTATTTT,CSAFRTSGGYTQYF
NA,TRBJ2-1,TRBV2,few,14,TGTGCCAGCAGTAAAGGGACCCTGGGGAATGAGCAGTTCTTC,CASSKGTLGNEQFF
NA,TRBJ2-3,TRBV4-2,NA,13,TGTGCCAGCAGCCTCAGACGGGAGGGGGCGCCGTATTTT,CASSLRREGAPYF
TRBD1,TRBJ2-5,TRBV18,few,14,TGTGCCAGCTCCCCTGGGACAGAGCGAGAGACCCAGTACTTC,CASSPGTERETQYF
NA,TRBJ2-7,TRBV11-3,NA,14,TGTGCCAGCAGTTTGGACTCCACGGCCTACGAGCAGTACTTC,CASSLDSTAYEQYF
NA,TRBJ1-5,TRBV12-3/TRBV12-4,few,13,TGTGCCAGCCGGGACGGCCACAATCAGCCCCAGCATTTT,CASRDGHNQPQHF
NA,TRBJ2-2,TRBV11-2,NA,13,TGTGCCAGCAGCTCGACCTTCCCCGGGGAGCTGTTTTTT,CASSSTFPGELFF
NA,TRBJ1-2,TRBV12-3/TRBV12-4,many,14,TGTGCCAGCAGGACGGAGAGTGGGACCTATGGCTACACCTTC,CASRTESGTYGYTF
NA,TRBJ2-5,TRBV7-7,many,13,TGTGCTAGCAGCCGGGACTTCCAAGAGACCCAGTACTTC,CASSRDFQETQYF
NA,TRBJ1-2,TRBV15,few,14,TGTGCCACCAGCAGAGCGCGAGACAGCCATGGCTACACCTTC,CATSRARDSHGYTF
NA,TRBJ2-3,TRBV7-3,NA,15,TGTGCCAGCAGCTTTTACCAGGGGCCCACAGATACGCAGTATTTT,CASSFYQGPTDTQYF